This TCR beta chain is from a study of naive and memory T cell subsets (dated by TCRdb to the late 2010s). Notes on the research overall: According to the figure summarizing the samples, there were approximately 10 blood donors, 7 tuberculin skin test biopsies and 3 saline control biopsies. Usually PCR2 was run as a SYBR Green qPCR and stopped at a set threshold, although low-input samples could use end-point PCR (about 6 cycles) instead.

Inclusive of the bounding cysteine and phenylalanine, the CDR3 is 14 residues long. The entry retains the CDR3 DNA only, 42 bases that are in frame from base 1. V is cut by 0 bases and J by 4 bases, and the space between the germline ends is 8 bases. The germline V gene gives CDR1 as KGHSH and CDR2 as LQKENI. Using 3' ligation of a UMI-containing oligonucleotide to TCR cDNA, the study laid out a robust and sensitive protocol to amplify, sequence and analyze TCRs. For whole blood analysis, about 2.5 ml of peripheral blood was collected from healthy adult volunteers into Tempus tubes, and RNA was extracted following the manufacturer's instructions. Before reverse transcription, total RNA that had not been cell sorted was treated with RQ1 DNase, with a target input of about 1 to 1000 ng. Skin biopsy and whole blood libraries were made to test pipeline robustness in samples where T cells form a minority population.

To prepare the library, 5' RACE was applied. The ligated cDNA was amplified by four rounds of PCR, in which nested alpha and beta constant region primers were used together with the SP2 primer. For the blood and skin samples, TCR RNA was reverse transcribed with SuperScript IV using primers for the alpha and beta constant regions. An oligonucleotide carrying the Illumina SP2 primer and a UMI was ligated to the cDNA 3' end using T4 RNA ligase 1. The 12-nucleotide UMI consisted of two random hexamers with an eight-base spacer between the hexamers to prevent hairpin formation. TCR alpha and beta chain libraries were processed separately from the second PCR onward, with dual indexing for multiplexing. After pooling, the indexed libraries were analyzed by capillary electrophoresis and sequenced on either an Illumina MiSeq or NextSeq. PhiX DNA at about 5-7.5% was added to the libraries to raise base diversity and improve cluster recognition. The study's processing was this. UMIs were extracted from read 2 by Demultiplexor and combined with the TCR sequence from read 1, and reads were split according to sample indices. Decombinator identified V and J genes and V-J junctions and gave each TCR a five-part identifier that included V and J deletions. Collapsinator used UMIs to correct sequencing errors and PCR amplification heterogeneity, yielding UMI-based abundance per TCR. CDR3Translator converted identifiers to nucleotide sequence, translated to amino acids, and extracted CDR3 regions using terminal motifs. After normalization to the amount of input RNA, error-corrected alpha and beta TCR counts from blood and skin were compared. The public sequencing data were trimmed at Q25 with fastp and processed into clonotypes with MiXCR by TCRdb, which kept only in-frame beta chains. When rows share a CDR3 protein, they turn into one entry using the most common DNA and genes. These V and J calls derive from TCRdb rather than the authors' analysis. This sample gives 50,000 to 65,000 distinct CDR3 sequences in total; under 10% of them show up just once. Of the sample, almost 10% is held by the ten largest clones.

Beyond this particular receptor, the publication reports: The RNA-based method was acknowledged to be potentially sensitive to changes in TCR transcripts with T cell activation and differentiation.

This clonotype was counted at least ten times. No cognate antigen has been identified for it. It has no much larger one-base neighbor in the sample; base qualities were not kept. This clonotype originated in a female donor in good health. The chain links TRBV18 with TRBJ2-3; D gene: possibly TRBD1, on 5 matching bases. The CDR3 in this case is CASSPPDNSDTQYF. DNA sequence: TGTGCCAGCTCACCACCGGACAATTCAGATACGCAGTATTTT.